A single T cell receptor (beta chain) is shown here with its context. The clone's antigen remains unknown. No base quality information exists; no much larger clone differs at one position. This sample is drawn from a study of cytomegalovirus exposure and HLA in healthy donors (dated by TCRdb to 2016 to 2017). At the level of the whole study: An earlier analysis of roughly 500 of the donors reported approximately 260 Gb of sequence data and 90 million to 120 million unique TCR beta sequences obtained from 180 million or so T cells. HLA typing covered class I and class II loci at four-digit resolution. The later analysis used no new phenotypic data to find candidate immune exposures, relying instead on TCR beta sequences and their occurrence across donors. The study combined high-throughput TCR immunosequencing, statistical association of individual TCRs with disease status, and machine learning to predict cytomegalovirus infection status. All discovery cohort repertoires had been generated on a single sequencing platform. Donor age, sex, ethnicity and CMV serostatus were collected together with the repertoire data. The study used immunosequencing to profile the T cell repertoires of approximately 650 subjects and linked those repertoires to cytomegalovirus serostatus. Typing coverage varied by locus: roughly 620-640 donors for A, B, C, DRB1 and DQB1; 500 to 550 for DQA1; 600 to 610 for DPA1; under 490 for DPB1. Roughly 300 gigabases of sequencing data and about 92 million unique TCR sequences made up an early release that covered around 640 HLA-typed donors. On average, 235,054 unique TCR beta nucleotide sequences were sequenced per donor among about 400 genotyped donors of the cohort, with roughly 18% of those sequences being non-productive. The study was designed to test whether signatures of past pathogen exposure could be identified by cataloging public T cell receptors. In an earlier analysis of 500 to 650 of the donors, high-throughput TCR beta sequencing was used to judge whether each TCR beta V gene segment behaved as functional or pseudogenic. Along with the approximately 700-subject first cohort, a separate validation cohort of about 110 different subjects was used. A later genetic analysis took genome-wide SNP genotypes for about 65% of the roughly 670 donors and used that subset as a discovery cohort. In a later analysis, previously published TCR beta repertoires from fewer than 750 donors were re-analyzed and high-resolution HLA genotyping was added so that TCR occurrence patterns could be studied. Roughly 5 DR-DQ haplotypes were treated as single units for association and clustering because of strong linkage in the cohort. The genetic ancestry cluster associated with self-reported Caucasian donors included over 65% of the roughly 380 genotyped donors. Summary of the overall study and its limitations: Presence/absence analyses assumed roughly uniform sequencing depth across donors, an assumption that may not hold. The authors suggested that the approach could potentially be extended to other disease states and immunological phenotypes. In vitro tests confirmed that three of the cytomegalovirus-associated TCR beta chains recognize cytomegalovirus antigens. Several of the top co-occurrence clusters appeared to be linked to parvovirus B19, influenza, CMV and Epstein-Barr virus, according to a later analysis. A later genetic analysis associated a missense DCLRE1C variant with V-gene and J-gene trimming of TCR beta chains, and an independent cohort replicated the association. Strong co-occurrence of HLA alleles, especially DR and DQ, made assigning TCR associations to individual alleles difficult. A later analysis found that most CMV-associated TCR beta chains appeared HLA-restricted, with HLA associations seemingly driven largely by CMV exposure. A later genetic analysis reported fewer N-insertions in productive TCRs among donors in an Asian-associated ancestry cluster than the roughly 690-donor mean. Because counts were too low, roughly 16 rarely observed V segments, including chromosome 9 orphons, were left out of the earlier analysis of several hundred of the donors. Correlated functional status among segregating V segments might reflect linkage disequilibrium, but an unknown experimental factor could not be ruled out. A cluster of highly shared sequence variants was judged likely to be a technical artifact of the sequencing pipeline. Most TCR sequences were observed very rarely across donors, whereas some public TCRs were present in many individuals. The study gave a list of under 200 TCR beta chains associated with cytomegalovirus. A further reported finding was that TCR beta sequences accurately predicted the HLA-A and HLA-B alleles for most subjects in the first cohort. In a later analysis, the rate of TCR association differed among HLA loci, with DRB1 alleles having the most associated TCRs and HLA-C alleles having the fewest. In both the original and validation cohorts, the classifier was reported to diagnose cytomegalovirus status with high specificity and sensitivity. An earlier analysis of 587 of the donors showed that most TCR beta V segments appeared in productive rearrangements either about 87% or about 30% of the time, which broadly matched IMGT annotations. HLA typing was unavailable for some donors at each locus, so association tests used only the typed subset. The cohort was sequenced for TCR beta chains only, and without alpha or paired-chain data the features that could be detected were limited. Compared with equally common non-associated chains, HLA-associated TCR beta chains in a later analysis were more clonally expanded and had lower generation probabilities. Specific HLA alleles were associated with 15,000 to 20,000 TCR beta sequences at a false discovery rate of 0.05 in a later analysis. CMV serostatus was the only immune exposure information available for the cohort.

The cohort comprised 710 or so healthy bone marrow donors. At the time of sampling, every cohort member was nominally healthy, though immune exposures that went unrecorded were likely present. The donor tested CMV seronegative and was one of the 352 seronegative cohort members. Each donor provided a peripheral blood sample, and peripheral blood mononuclear cells were used for TCR beta sequencing. Genomic DNA was extracted from the blood cell samples with the Qiagen DNeasy Blood Extraction Kit. The library was generated by the immunoSEQ multiplex PCR assay. For the multiplex PCR, a mixture combining 60 forward primers for TCR Vbeta segments and 13 reverse primers for TCR Jbeta segments was used. A multiplex PCR assay on genomic DNA amplified the CDR3 region of rearranged TCR beta genes. Amplified TCR beta libraries were sequenced as 87-base-pair reads on the Illumina HiSeq System. The published analysis was carried out like this. A later analysis tallied roughly 78 million unique TCR beta chains across the 666 repertoires, and around 12 million of those chains were shared by two or more donors. Raw reads were error-corrected and collapsed into unique sequences by a nearest-neighbor algorithm in which closely related sequences were merged to remove PCR and sequencing errors. V, D and J gene segments were assigned by aligning CDR3 sequences to IMGT reference sequences. For a sequence to be retained, a match of at least six nucleotides to both a V gene segment and a J gene segment was required. A rearrangement was called productive if the CDR3 had no stop codons and remained in frame with V and J, and every other rearrangement was called non-productive. Following IMGT convention, CDR3 was defined as the stretch from the second conserved V-encoded cysteine up to the conserved J-encoded phenylalanine. Sequences without an unambiguous match to a single V gene segment were excluded from the earlier analysis of 450 to 650 of the donors. An earlier analysis of a few hundred of the donors classified V segments as functional when productive rearrangements were above 56.7% and as segregating when the standard deviation between donors was above 5%. A statistical classification framework was developed to diagnose cytomegalovirus status using the catalog of TCR beta chain sequences. In a later analysis, V and J genes were assigned by comparing TCR nucleotide sequences against IMGT/GENE-DB human TR gene sequences. The TCRdist pipeline was used in a later analysis to assign CDR3 sequences and most-parsimonious VDJ recombination scenarios. A later analysis defined each TCR beta chain by its CDR3 amino acid sequence plus V-gene family, and excluded reads lacking a unique V-gene family. To address suspected cross-contamination and a sequencing artifact, a later analysis removed a few hundred highly shared, low-generation-probability nucleotide sequences. A later analysis calculated a clonal expansion index for each public chain from normalized within-repertoire ranks of inferred template counts. In a later analysis, generation probabilities were computed using a VDJ recombination model fitted to out-of-frame rearrangements, and the results were checked against IGoR. In a later analysis, hypergeometric tests were used to score TCR-TCR, TCR-HLA and TCR-CMV co-occurrence, with a repertoire-size bias correction applied to TCR pairs. A later analysis estimated false discovery rates by permuting HLA or CMV assignments 20 times. A later analysis grouped co-occurring TCRs with DBSCAN, adding TCRdist sequence similarity when clustering within HLA-allele-positive subsets. Repertoires with fewer than 30,000 or more than 120,000 public chains were left out of co-occurrence clustering, as were about 5 repertoires with anomalous nucleotide sharing. Held by TCRdb, this immuneACCESS table contains in-frame sequences only and omits some clones. Under half of the omission traces to an unresolved V gene where checked; the cause of the rest is unknown. V, J and clone size reflect that table, while D and trimming were determined from the DNA. Here the sample has roughly 130,000 clones; over 75% occur a single time. Together, the top ten hold about 1.5% of the sample.

This TCR was sampled from a boy aged 5-17 years in good health and CMV-seronegative. The source material was PBMCs.

For the CDR3, the sequence is CASSPSPSDRAEQYF. The DNA is TGTGCCAGCTCACCCTCACCCTCGGACAGGGCCGAGCAGTACTTC. Recombination joined TRBV18 with TRBJ2-7; the central 8 bases match TRBD1. The CDR3 goes from the cysteine to the phenylalanine over 15 residues. This entry keeps only the CDR3 DNA: 45 bases, framed from base 1. According to the germline V gene, CDR1 reads KGHSH and CDR2 reads LQKENI. V lost 3 bases and J lost 6 bases, and the count of bases not matched to a germline gene is 10. Reference TRBV18 and TRBJ2-7 proteins supply the regions before and after the CDR3; the full variable domain is: NAGVMQNPRHLVRRRGQEARLRCSPMKGHSHVYWYRQLPEEGLKFMVYLQKENIIDESGMPKERFSAEFPKEGPSILRIQQVVRGDSAAYFCASSPSPSDRAEQYFGPGTRLTVT.